The 5 T cell receptor beta chains reported below all come from one sample, sequenced in a study of blood T cells in healthy people across ages. Next came a second PCR, run for roughly 6 to 11 cycles, which used a sample-barcoded 5' primer along with a J-beta primer mix. TCRdb re-called the 5' RACE reads through MiXCR, storing one row per CDR3 protein. This table has 1.5 million to 2 million distinct CDR3 sequences, 49% appearing once. The material sequenced was blood. The receptors stem from a woman between 40 and 50 years old in good health.

This clonotype was detected only a few times. The CDR3 region has the DNA TGTGCCATCAGTGAACTAGCGGGGGGGCCTGAAGAGCAGTTCTTC. Its protein is CAISELAGGPEEQFF. The genes are TRBV10-3 and TRBJ2-1; 13 nucleotides align to TRBD2. The CDR3 is made up of 15 amino acids. Trimming at V came to 3 bases and at J to 10 bases, leaving 6 bases not matched to a gene. Germline CDR1 and CDR2: ENHRY and SYGVKD.

This clonotype was recorded only once. V and J are TRBV24-1 and TRBJ2-2; 10 bases are shared with TRBD1. V lost 3 bases to trimming and J lost 6 bases; unmatched junction nucleotides: 6. Germline V CDR1 and CDR2: KGHDR, SFDVKD. The CDR3 has 16 residues. CDR3 DNA sequence: TGTGCCACCAGTGATGCCGGGACAGGGGTGTCCGGGGAGCTGTTTTTT. This gives the protein CATSDAGTGVSGELFF.

This clonotype was counted between two and nine times. The V gene is TRBV6-5, the J gene TRBJ2-7; tentative D call: TRBD2 (5 bases). The germline gives CDR1 MNHEY, CDR2 SVGAGI. The V end was cut by 4 bases, the J end by 5 bases, with 18 bases between. This CDR3 comprises 15 residues. As DNA, the CDR3 is TGTGCCAGCAGTTCCGAGGAGGCGCCGCAAAACGAGCAGTACTTC. This encodes CASSSEEAPQNEQYF.

V gene TRBV28 combines with J gene TRBJ1-5; 8 bases fit TRBD1. The CDR3 consists of 16 residues. With V trimmed by 4 bases and J by 1 base, 6 bases remained unmatched. Per the germline V gene, CDR1 is MDHEN and CDR2 is SYDVKM. The CDR3 reads CASSSGGAWSNQPQHF. CDR3 sequence (DNA): TGTGCCAGCAGTTCAGGGGGCGCCTGGAGCAATCAGCCCCAGCATTTT. The entire variable domain, with the rest obtained from reference TRBV28 and TRBJ1-5, is as follows: DVKVTQSSRYLVKRTGEKVFLECVQDMDHENMFWYRQDPGLGLRLIYFSYDVKMKEKGDIPEGYSVSREKKERFSLILESASTNQTSMYLCASSSGGAWSNQPQHFGDGTRLSIL.

This clonotype was recorded a few times. This sequence joins TRBV10-3 and TRBJ2-7; D tentatively reads TRBD1 or TRBD2 (6 bases each). CDR1 is ENHRY, CDR2 SYGVKD, per germline. Trimming stripped 2 bases from V and 7 bases from J, with 12 bases between. The CDR3 has 13 residues. Here the CDR3 reads CAISERGTEEQYF. The CDR3 nucleotides read TGTGCCATCAGTGAGAGGGGGACTGAAGAGCAGTACTTC.